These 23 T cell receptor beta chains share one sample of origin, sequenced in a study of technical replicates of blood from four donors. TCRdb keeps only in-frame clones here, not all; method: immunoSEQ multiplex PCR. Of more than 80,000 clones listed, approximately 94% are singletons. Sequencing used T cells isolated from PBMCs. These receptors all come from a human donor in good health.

The CDR3 sequence: CASSSRSNQPQHF. The CDR3 nucleotides are TGTGCCAGCAGTTCGCGGAGCAATCAGCCCCAGCATTTT. This rearrangement joins TRBV28 to TRBJ1-5, with unresolved D. This CDR3 comprises 13 residues. V was pared by 4 bases and J by 1 base, with 5 bases between. The germline V gene has CDR1 MDHEN and CDR2 SYDVKM. Full variable domain (remainder filled in from reference TRBV28 and TRBJ1-5): DVKVTQSSRYLVKRTGEKVFLECVQDMDHENMFWYRQDPGLGLRLIYFSYDVKMKEKGDIPEGYSVSREKKERFSLILESASTNQTSMYLCASSSRSNQPQHFGDGTRLSIL.

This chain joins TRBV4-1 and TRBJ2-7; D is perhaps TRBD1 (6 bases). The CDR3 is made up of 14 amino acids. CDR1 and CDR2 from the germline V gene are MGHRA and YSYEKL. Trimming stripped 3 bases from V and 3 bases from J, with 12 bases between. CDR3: CASSQTGGDYEQYF. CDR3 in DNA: TGCGCCAGCAGCCAGACAGGAGGTGACTACGAGCAGTACTTC.

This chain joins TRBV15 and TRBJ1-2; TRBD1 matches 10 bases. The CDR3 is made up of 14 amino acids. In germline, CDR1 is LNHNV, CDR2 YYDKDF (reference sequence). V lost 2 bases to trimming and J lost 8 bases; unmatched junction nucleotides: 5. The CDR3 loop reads CATSRTGQGRGYTF. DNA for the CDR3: TGTGCCACCAGCAGAACGGGACAGGGGAGAGGCTACACCTTC.

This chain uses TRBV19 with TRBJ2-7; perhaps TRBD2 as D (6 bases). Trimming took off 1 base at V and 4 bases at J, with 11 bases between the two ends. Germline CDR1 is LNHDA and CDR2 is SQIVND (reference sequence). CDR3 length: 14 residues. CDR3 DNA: TGTGCCAGTAGTATAGTGGCGGGGACTTACGAGCAGTACTTC. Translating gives CASSIVAGTYEQYF.

As DNA, the CDR3 is TGTGCCAGCAGACCTACAGGTAACACTGAAGCTTTCTTT. This sequence encodes CASRPTGNTEAFF. The rearrangement joins TRBV6-1 to TRBJ1-1; a possible D gene is TRBD1 (5 bases). Germline V lookup: CDR1 MNHNS, CDR2 SASEGT. The V and J ends lost 6 bases and 2 bases respectively, with 10 bases between them. The CDR3 consists of 13 residues.

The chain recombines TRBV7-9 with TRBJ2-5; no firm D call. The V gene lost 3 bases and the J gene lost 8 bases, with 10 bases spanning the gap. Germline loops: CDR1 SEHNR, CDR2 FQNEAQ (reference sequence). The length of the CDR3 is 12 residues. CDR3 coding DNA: TGTGCCAGCAGCTTTTTAGAGGAAACCCAGTACTTC. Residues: CASSFLEETQYF.

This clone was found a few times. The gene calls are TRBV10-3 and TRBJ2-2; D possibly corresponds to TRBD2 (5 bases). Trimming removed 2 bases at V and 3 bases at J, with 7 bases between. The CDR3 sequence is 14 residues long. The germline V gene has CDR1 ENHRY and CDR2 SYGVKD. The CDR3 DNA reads TGTGCCATCAGTGAGGCCGGGGACACCGGGGAGCTGTTTTTT. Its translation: CAISEAGDTGELFF.

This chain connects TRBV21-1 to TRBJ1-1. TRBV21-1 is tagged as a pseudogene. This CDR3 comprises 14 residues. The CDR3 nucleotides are TGTGCCAGCAGCTTGCGGCGGTGTAACACTGAAGCTTTCTTT. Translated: CASSLRRCNTEAFF.

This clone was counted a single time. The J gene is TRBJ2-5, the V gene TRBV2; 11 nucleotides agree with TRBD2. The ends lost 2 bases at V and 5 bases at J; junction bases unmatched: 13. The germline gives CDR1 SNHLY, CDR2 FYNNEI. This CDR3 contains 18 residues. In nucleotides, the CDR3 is TGTGCCAGCAGTGAACGGGGGGTAGCGGGGGGGCCTTGGGAGACCCAGTACTTC. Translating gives CASSERGVAGGPWETQYF.

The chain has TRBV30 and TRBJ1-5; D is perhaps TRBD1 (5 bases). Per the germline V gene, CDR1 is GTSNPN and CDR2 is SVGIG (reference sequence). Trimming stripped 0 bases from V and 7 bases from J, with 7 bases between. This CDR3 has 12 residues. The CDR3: CAWSVEGQPQHF. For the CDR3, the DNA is TGTGCCTGGAGTGTGGAGGGGCAGCCCCAGCATTTT.

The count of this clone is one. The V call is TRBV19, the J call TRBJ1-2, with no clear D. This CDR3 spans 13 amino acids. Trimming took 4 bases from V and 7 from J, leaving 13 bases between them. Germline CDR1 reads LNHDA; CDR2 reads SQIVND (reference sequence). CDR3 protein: CASSNGDTGGYTF. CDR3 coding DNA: TGTGCCAGTAGTAACGGGGATACGGGTGGCTACACCTTC.

For the CDR3, the DNA is TGTGCCAGCAGTGAAGCGAGCGCTGGGGCCAACGTCCTGACTTTC. Protein product: CASSEASAGANVLTF. The J gene is TRBJ2-6, the V gene TRBV2; no firm D call. Trimming shortened V by 0 bases and J by 2 bases, and 5 bases separated the two germline ends. Looked up from germline, CDR1 is SNHLY and CDR2 is FYNNEI. The CDR3 has 15 residues.

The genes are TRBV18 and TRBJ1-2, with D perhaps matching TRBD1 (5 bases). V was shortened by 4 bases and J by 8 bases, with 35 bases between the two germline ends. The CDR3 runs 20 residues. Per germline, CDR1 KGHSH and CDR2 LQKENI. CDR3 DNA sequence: TGTGCCAGCTCACAACGACAGAAGCCCCAAGCCTCGGGTGTTGGGGCGGGCTACACCTTC. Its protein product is CASSQRQKPQASGVGAGYTF. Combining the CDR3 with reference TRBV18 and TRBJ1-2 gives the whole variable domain NAGVMQNPRHLVRRRGQEARLRCSPMKGHSHVYWYRQLPEEGLKFMVYLQKENIIDESGMPKERFSAEFPKEGPSILRIQQVVRGDSAAYFCASSQRQKPQASGVGAGYTFGSGTRLTVV.

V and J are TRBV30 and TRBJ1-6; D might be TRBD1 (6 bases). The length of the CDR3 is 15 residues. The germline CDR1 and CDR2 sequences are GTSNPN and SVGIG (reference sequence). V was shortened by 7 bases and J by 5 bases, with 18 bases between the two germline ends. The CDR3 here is CASQGFPLNNSPLHF. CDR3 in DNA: TGTGCCTCACAGGGTTTCCCCCTCAATAATTCACCCCTCCACTTT.

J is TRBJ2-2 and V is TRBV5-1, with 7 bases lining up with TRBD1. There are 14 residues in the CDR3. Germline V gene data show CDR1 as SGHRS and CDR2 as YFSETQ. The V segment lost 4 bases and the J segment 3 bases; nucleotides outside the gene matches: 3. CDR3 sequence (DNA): TGCGCCAGCAGCCCGGGACAGCACACCGGGGAGCTGTTTTTT. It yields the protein CASSPGQHTGELFF.

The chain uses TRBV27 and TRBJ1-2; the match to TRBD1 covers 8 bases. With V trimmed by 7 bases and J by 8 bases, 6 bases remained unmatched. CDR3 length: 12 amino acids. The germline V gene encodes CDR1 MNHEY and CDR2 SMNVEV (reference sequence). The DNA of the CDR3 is TGTGCCAGCACCTCAGGGGGCCTCGGCTACACCTTC. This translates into CASTSGGLGYTF.

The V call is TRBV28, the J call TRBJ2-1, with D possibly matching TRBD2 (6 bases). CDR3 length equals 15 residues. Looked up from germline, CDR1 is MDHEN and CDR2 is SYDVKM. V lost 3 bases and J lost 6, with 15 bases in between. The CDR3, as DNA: TGTGCCAGCAGTTTTTCTCTGACTAGGTCCAATGAGCAGTTCTTC. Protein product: CASSFSLTRSNEQFF.

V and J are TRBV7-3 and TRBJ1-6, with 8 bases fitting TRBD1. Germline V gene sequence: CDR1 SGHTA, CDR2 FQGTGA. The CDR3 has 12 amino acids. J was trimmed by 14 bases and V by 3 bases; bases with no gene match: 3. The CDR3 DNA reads TGTGCCAGCAGCTTTACAGGGGGTGCCCTCCACTTT. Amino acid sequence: CASSFTGGALHF.

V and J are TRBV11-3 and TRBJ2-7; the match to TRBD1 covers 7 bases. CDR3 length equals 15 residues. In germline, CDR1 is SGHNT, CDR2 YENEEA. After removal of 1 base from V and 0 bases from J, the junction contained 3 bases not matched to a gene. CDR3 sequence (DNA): TGTGCCAGCAGCTTAGGGGCAGGGGGCTCCTACGAGCAGTACTTC. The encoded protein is CASSLGAGGSYEQYF.

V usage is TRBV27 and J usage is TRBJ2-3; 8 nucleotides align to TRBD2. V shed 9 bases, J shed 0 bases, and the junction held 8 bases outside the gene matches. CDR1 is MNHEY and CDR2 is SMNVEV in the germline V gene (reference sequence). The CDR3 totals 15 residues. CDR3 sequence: CASSGADISTDTQYF. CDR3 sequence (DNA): TGTGCCAGTAGCGGGGCCGATATAAGCACAGATACGCAGTATTTT.

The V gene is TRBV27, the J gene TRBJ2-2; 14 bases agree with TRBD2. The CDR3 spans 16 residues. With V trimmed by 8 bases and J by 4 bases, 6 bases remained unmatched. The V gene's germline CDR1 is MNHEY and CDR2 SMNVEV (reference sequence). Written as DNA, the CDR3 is TGTGCCAGCCGACTAGCGGGAGGGCCTTTCACCGGGGAGCTGTTTTTT. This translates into CASRLAGGPFTGELFF.

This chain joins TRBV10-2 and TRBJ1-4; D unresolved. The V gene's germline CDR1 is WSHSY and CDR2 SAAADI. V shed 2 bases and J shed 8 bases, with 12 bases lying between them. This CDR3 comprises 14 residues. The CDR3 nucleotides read TGCGCCAGCAGTGAGACACCAAGAGGGGAAAAACTGTTTTTT. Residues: CASSETPRGEKLFF.

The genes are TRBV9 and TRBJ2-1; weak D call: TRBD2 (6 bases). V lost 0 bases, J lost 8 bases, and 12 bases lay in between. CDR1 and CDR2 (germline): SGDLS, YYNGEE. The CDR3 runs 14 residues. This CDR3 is CASSVVGGWDEQFF. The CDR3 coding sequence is TGTGCCAGCAGCGTAGTTGGGGGGTGGGATGAGCAGTTCTTC.